The 17 T cell receptor beta chains given below trace back to one sample, sequenced in a study of neurological immune-mediated disorders. The time point is: longitudinal time-point 1 (baseline). TCRdb fed the 5' RACE reads into MiXCR, producing one record per CDR3 protein. This sample has around 49,000 distinct CDR3 sequences, with about 9% found just once. The sequenced sample consisted of PBMCs. These receptors were taken from a woman in her thirties or forties in good health.

This clonotype appeared many times. This chain connects TRBV15 to TRBJ2-7; 7 nucleotides agree with TRBD1. CDR3 size: 14 residues. Trimming cost V 4 bases and J 0 bases; bases outside gene matches: 3. The germline gives CDR1 LNHNV, CDR2 YYDKDF (reference sequence). CDR3 DNA sequence: TGTGCCACCAGCACCGACAGGGTCTCCTACGAGCAGTACTTC. It codes for CATSTDRVSYEQYF. Variable domain in full (rest from reference TRBV15 and TRBJ2-7): DAMVIQNPRYQVTQFGKPVTLSCSQTLNHNVMYWYQQKSSQAPKLLFHYYDKDFNNEADTPDNFQSRRPNTSFCFLDIRSPGLGDTAMYLCATSTDRVSYEQYFGPGTRLTVT.

This clonotype was counted ten times or more. The V and J genes are TRBV6-5 and TRBJ2-2; D may be TRBD1 (6 bases). Germline V lookup: CDR1 MNHEY, CDR2 SVGAGI. The CDR3 runs 16 residues. Trimming cost V 6 bases and J 0 bases, with 14 bases left between them. CDR3 nucleotide sequence: TGTGCCAGCAGGCTGAGGGGGTCGACGAACACCGGGGAGCTGTTTTTT. Translating gives CASRLRGSTNTGELFF.

In its sample, this clonotype was seen many times. V is TRBV18 and J is TRBJ1-1; D gene uncertain. From germline, CDR1 is KGHSH and CDR2 LQKENI. The CDR3 contains 14 residues. V dropped 2 bases and J dropped 4 bases, with 11 bases sitting between them. In DNA, the CDR3 is TGTGCCAGCTCACCAAAGTCTCCGAGCACTGAAGCTTTCTTT. Its translation: CASSPKSPSTEAFF.

This clonotype was observed at least ten times. This sequence joins TRBV7-2 and TRBJ1-2; D remains unclear. The CDR3 length is 13 residues. Between the trimmed V and J ends, which lost 2 bases and 5 bases, there was a span of 9 bases. CDR1 and CDR2 from the germline V gene are SGHTA and FQGNSA. The CDR3 DNA reads as TGTGCCAGCAGCTTAAATGGAGGGTATGGCTACACCTTC. It specifies CASSLNGGYGYTF.

This clonotype has ten or more counts. V usage is TRBV5-5 and J usage is TRBJ1-6, with unresolved D. The germline V gene encodes CDR1 SGHKS and CDR2 YYEKEE (reference sequence). V lost 0 bases and J lost 9, with 10 bases in between. This CDR3 spans 14 amino acids. CDR3: CASSLGVLGSPLHF. The CDR3 DNA is TGTGCCAGCAGCTTGGGGGTCCTGGGTTCACCCCTCCACTTT. The full variable domain, completed using reference TRBV5-5 and TRBJ1-6, is DAGVTQSPTHLIKTRGQQVTLRCSPISGHKSVSWYQQVLGQGPQFIFQYYEKEERGRGNFPDRFSARQFPNYSSELNVNALLLGDSALYLCASSLGVLGSPLHFGNGTRLTVT.

This clonotype came up many times. The rearrangement joins TRBV12-3 or TRBV12-4 to TRBJ2-7; 7 bases match TRBD2. The CDR3 covers 16 residues. J gave up 0 bases and V 4 bases, and 9 bases lay outside the gene matches. The CDR3 DNA follows: TGTGCCAGCAGTTGGGGGACGCGGGGGAGCTCCTACGAGCAGTACTTC. This codes for CASSWGTRGSSYEQYF.

This clonotype was observed at least ten times. The chain combines TRBV5-1 with TRBJ2-7, with a tentative D call TRBD2 (7 bases). Trimming took off 4 bases at V and 3 bases at J, with 20 bases between the two ends. This CDR3 spans 16 amino acids. Germline lookup yields CDR1 SGHRS and CDR2 YFSETQ. The CDR3 DNA sequence: TGCGCCAGCAGCCTACCAGATGGGGGGGGCAACTACGAGCAGTACTTC. It encodes CASSLPDGGGNYEQYF.

This clonotype has ten or more counts. The genes are TRBV11-3 and TRBJ2-2; the match to TRBD1 covers 8 bases. Trimming took 5 bases from V and 0 from J; bases not matched to a gene: 2. Germline values: CDR1 SGHNT, CDR2 YENEEA. CDR3 length: 15 residues. In DNA, the CDR3 is TGTGCCAGCAGCCAGACAGGGGCGAACACCGGGGAGCTGTTTTTT. This gives the protein CASSQTGANTGELFF.

Many counts were recorded for this clonotype. The chain links TRBV7-2 to TRBJ2-1; 9 bases line up with TRBD2. The germline V gene has CDR1 SGHTA and CDR2 FQGNSA. CDR3 length: 16 amino acids. The V segment lost 5 bases and the J segment 3 bases; nucleotides outside the gene matches: 8. The CDR3 sequence is CASSQTTSGFYNEQFF. CDR3 coding DNA: TGTGCCAGCAGCCAGACGACTAGCGGATTCTACAATGAGCAGTTCTTC.

This clonotype came up many times. This chain links TRBV6-1 with TRBJ2-2; 15 positions match TRBD2. The CDR3 spans 16 residues. V was pared by 7 bases and J by 4 bases, with 4 bases of the junction left unmatched. The germline gives CDR1 MNHNS, CDR2 SASEGT. CDR3 nucleotide sequence: TGTGCCAGCAAAGGACTAGCGGGGGGGGGCACCGGGGAGCTGTTTTTT. Encoded protein: CASKGLAGGGTGELFF.

This clonotype was found many times. The chain recombines TRBV5-1 with TRBJ1-1, with D tentatively TRBD1 (6 bases). V was trimmed by 0 bases and J by 6 bases, leaving 12 bases between them. Germline V CDR1 and CDR2: SGHRS, YFSETQ. This CDR3 is 14 amino acids long. CDR3: CASSLAGAGAEAFF. CDR3 sequence (DNA): TGCGCCAGCAGCTTGGCGGGGGCTGGGGCTGAAGCTTTCTTT. Looking up the rest from reference TRBV5-1 and TRBJ1-1 gives the full variable domain: KAGVTQTPRYLIKTRGQQVTLSCSPISGHRSVSWYQQTPGQGLQFLFEYFSETQRNKGNFPGRFSGRQFSNSRSEMNVSTLELGDSALYLCASSLAGAGAEAFFGQGTRLTVV.

The table lists this clonotype with many counts. This chain links TRBV5-1 with TRBJ2-3; TRBD1 agrees at 12 bases. The CDR3 length is 14 residues. Germline V gene sequence: CDR1 SGHRS, CDR2 YFSETQ. After removal of 7 bases from V and 4 bases from J, the junction contained 4 bases not matched to a gene. CDR3 nucleotides: TGCGCCAGCGCCGGGACAGGGGGCGCAGATACGCAGTATTTT. Protein sequence: CASAGTGGADTQYF.

In its sample, this clonotype was seen many times. J is TRBJ1-2 and V is TRBV4-2, with 7 nucleotides matching TRBD1. This CDR3 has 18 amino acids. V shed 4 bases and J 2 bases; nucleotides not matched to a gene: 16. The germline V gene has CDR1 LGHNA and CDR2 YNFKEQ. CDR3 coding DNA: TGTGCCAGCAGCCCCGAGTACTCGGGCAGGGGGTCAAACTATGGCTACACCTTC. This sequence encodes CASSPEYSGRGSNYGYTF.

This clonotype has ten or more counts. This rearrangement joins TRBV10-3 to TRBJ2-3; D remains unclear. The CDR3 is 11 residues long. The V end was cut by 0 bases, the J end by 6 bases, with 1 base between. Germline loops: CDR1 ENHRY, CDR2 SYGVKD. The CDR3 here is CAISESDTQYF. CDR3 sequence (DNA): TGTGCCATCAGTGAGTCGGATACGCAGTATTTT.

This clonotype showed up many times. Being one base from a much bigger clone, this may be a read error. The rearrangement links TRBV5-6 to TRBJ1-5, with a possible D match to TRBD1 (6 bases). This CDR3 is 15 amino acids long. Germline CDR1 SGHDT, CDR2 YYEEEE. The CDR3 sequence: CAGSQHTRGDQPQHF. The CDR3 DNA is TGTGCCGGCAGCCAACACACAAGGGGGGACCAGCCCCAGCATTTT.

This clonotype was seen ten or more times. The chain couples TRBV5-1 to TRBJ2-5, with 8 bases identical to TRBD1. CDR3 length: 17 residues. Per the germline V gene, CDR1 is SGHRS and CDR2 is YFSETQ. V shed 0 bases, J shed 8 bases, and the junction held 15 bases outside the gene matches. The CDR3 region is CASSLGSTTGQDHTQYF. The DNA of the CDR3 is TGCGCCAGCAGCTTGGGTTCTACTACGGGACAGGACCATACCCAGTACTTC.

This clonotype showed up many times. The V call is TRBV10-3, the J call TRBJ2-7; D gene unclear. V was cut by 6 bases and J by 5 bases, with 17 bases left in between. The CDR3 consists of 14 residues. Looked up from germline, CDR1 is ENHRY and CDR2 is SYGVKD. This CDR3 is CAIRSSSDGHEQYF. In DNA, the CDR3 is TGTGCCATCAGATCTTCATCAGACGGCCACGAGCAGTACTTC.